The 25 T cell receptor beta chains below were found in one sample sequenced in a study of cytomegalovirus exposure and HLA in healthy donors. The PCR had 60 Vbeta and 13 Jbeta primers. TCRdb's copy holds only in-frame clones and misses some; the assay was immunoSEQ multiplex PCR. The sample consists of some 150,000 clones, about three quarters of them appearing once. The sequenced sample was PBMCs. The receptors were gathered from a human donor in good health.

To note about this clone: One end of the junction is discordant with germline, which a read error may explain. The genes are TRBV7-3 and TRBJ1-2; 9 bases are a match to TRBD1. The CDR3 spans 14 residues. CDR1 is SGHTA, CDR2 FQGTGA, per germline. Here the CDR3 reads CASSQGGTGRGYPF. The CDR3, as DNA: TGTGCCAGCAGCCAAGGCGGGACAGGGAGAGGCTACCCCTTC. Using reference TRBV7-3 and TRBJ1-2 for the parts outside the CDR3, the full variable domain is GAGVSQTPSNKVTEKGKYVELRCDPISGHTALYWYRQSLGQGPEFLIYFQGTGAADDSGLPNDRFFAVRPEGSVSTLKIQRTERGDSAVYLCASSQGGTGRGYPFGSGTRLTVV.

This clone has just a few counts. The chain is built from TRBV28 and TRBJ1-1, with D possibly matching TRBD1 (5 bases). The CDR3 consists of 13 residues. Per the germline V gene, CDR1 is MDHEN and CDR2 is SYDVKM. V lost 6 bases and J lost 5, with 13 bases in between. The CDR3 region has the DNA TGTGCCAGCAGACCAGGGTTTGTGACTGAAGCTTTCTTT. Translating gives CASRPGFVTEAFF.

This clone came up a few times. The genes are TRBV2 and TRBJ2-1; 7 nucleotides match TRBD1. CDR3 length equals 15 residues. Unmatched junction bases numbered 7, after V lost 3 bases and J lost 5 bases. CDR1 and CDR2 (germline): SNHLY, FYNNEI. CDR3 in amino acids: CASSDYRGVDNEQFF. The CDR3, as DNA: TGTGCCAGCAGTGATTACAGGGGAGTCGACAATGAGCAGTTCTTC. The full variable domain, in which reference TRBV2 and TRBJ2-1 provide the parts outside the CDR3, is EPEVTQTPSHQVTQMGQEVILRCVPISNHLYFYWYRQILGQKVEFLVSFYNNEISEKSEIFDDQFSVERPDGSNFTLKIRSTKLEDSAMYFCASSDYRGVDNEQFFGPGTRLTVL.

The chain links TRBV5-1 to TRBJ2-3; D is unresolved. Germline V gene lookup returns CDR1 SGHRS and CDR2 YFSETQ. V was cut by 1 base and J by 2 bases, with 14 bases left in between. The CDR3 totals 16 residues. The DNA of the CDR3 is TGCGCCAGCAGCTTGTATACTCAACCTAACACAGATACGCAGTATTTT. Protein sequence: CASSLYTQPNTDTQYF.

The chain uses TRBV7-6 and TRBJ2-3; maybe TRBD2 (6 bases). CDR3 size: 14 residues. Germline loops: CDR1 SGHVS, CDR2 FNYEAQ. V dropped 5 bases and J dropped 2 bases, with 11 bases sitting between them. The CDR3 DNA reads TGTGCCAGCAGCCTGGGAGGAATCACAGATACGCAGTATTTT. It specifies CASSLGGITDTQYF.

V is TRBV6-5 and J is TRBJ2-5; TRBD1 agrees at 10 bases. J was trimmed by 4 bases and V by 2 bases; bases with no gene match: 1. The length of the CDR3 is 14 residues. CDR1 MNHEY and CDR2 SVGAGI come from the germline V gene. The CDR3 spells CASSYDRGRETQYF. The CDR3 DNA reads as TGTGCCAGCAGTTACGACAGGGGGCGAGAGACCCAGTACTTC.

The CDR3 loop is CASRRTGGGTDTQYF. CDR3 in DNA: TGTGCCAGCAGAAGGACAGGGGGCGGCACAGATACGCAGTATTTT. The J gene is TRBJ2-3, the V gene TRBV7-9; 11 positions match TRBD1. The CDR3 sequence is 15 residues long. V dropped 6 bases and J dropped 1; count of bases not matched to a gene: 3. Germline V CDR1 and CDR2: SEHNR, FQNEAQ (reference sequence).

This clone has only one observation. The CDR3 coding sequence is TGTGCCATCAGAAAAGCCGAATCCGCGAACACCGGGGAGCTGTTTTTT. This translates into CAIRKAESANTGELFF. The genes are TRBV10-3 and TRBJ2-2; D remains unclear. V gave up 6 bases and J gave up 0 bases, with 14 bases separating them. This CDR3 contains 16 residues. The germline CDR1 and CDR2 sequences are ENHRY and SYGVKD.

This clone showed up just once. The V call is TRBV6-5, the J call TRBJ1-2; D not resolved. Per the germline V gene, CDR1 is MNHEY and CDR2 is SVGAGI. V was shortened by 11 bases and J by 1 base, with 11 bases between the two germline ends. The CDR3 length is 12 residues. CDR3 coding DNA: TGTGCCGCCAAGGAGCTTAACTATGGCTACACCTTC. As protein: CAAKELNYGYTF.

The CDR3 spells CSVEEQGAGDNYGYTF. The CDR3 coding sequence is TGCAGCGTTGAAGAGCAGGGGGCGGGGGATAACTATGGCTACACCTTC. The chain couples TRBV29-1 to TRBJ1-2, with 8 bases aligning to TRBD1. The CDR3 is 16 amino acids. V gave up 0 bases and J gave up 1 base; unmatched junction bases: 7. CDR1 is SQVTM, CDR2 ANQGSEA, per germline. The entire variable domain, with the rest obtained from reference TRBV29-1 and TRBJ1-2, is as follows: SAVISQKPSRDICQRGTSLTIQCQVDSQVTMMFWYRQQPGQSLTLIATANQGSEATYESGFVIDKFPISRPNLTFSTLTVSNMSPEDSSIYLCSVEEQGAGDNYGYTFGSGTRLTVV.

The genes are TRBV7-2 and TRBJ2-1; TRBD2 agrees at 14 bases. CDR3 length equals 15 residues. CDR1 and CDR2 from the germline V gene are SGHTA and FQGNSA. V lost 5 bases and J lost 10; bases outside the gene matches: 7. CDR3 bases: TGTGCCAGCAGCGCGGGACTAGCGGGAGTCTGGGAGCAGTTCTTC. This gives the protein CASSAGLAGVWEQFF.

For this clone: The junction and the germline gene differ at one end; a read error may be behind it. In DNA form, the CDR3 reads TGTGCTAGCAGCCCCGTCTTCGGTGAGCAGTTCTTC. This translates into CASSPVFGEQFF. V gene TRBV7-7 combines with J gene TRBJ2-1; D unclear. Germline V gene lookup returns CDR1 SSHAT and CDR2 FNYEAQ (reference sequence). CDR3 length: 12 amino acids. Filled out from reference TRBV7-7 and TRBJ2-1, the complete variable domain reads GAGVSQSPRYKVTKRGQDVTLRCDPISSHATLYWYQQALGQGPEFLTYFNYEAQPDKSGLPSDRFSAERPEGSISTLTIQRTEQRDSAMYRCASSPVFGEQFFGPGTRLTVL.

The V call is TRBV6-1, the J call TRBJ2-5, with 9 nucleotides matching TRBD2. The CDR3 is made up of 13 amino acids. With V trimmed by 4 bases and J by 7 bases, 4 bases remained unmatched. Germline loops: CDR1 MNHNS, CDR2 SASEGT. In DNA, the CDR3 is TGTGCCAGCAGTGTTAGCGGGAGCGGGACCCAGTACTTC. Translating it yields CASSVSGSGTQYF.

The chain recombines TRBV2 with TRBJ1-2; 10 bases match TRBD1. The CDR3 spans 14 residues. Germline CDR1 reads SNHLY; CDR2 reads FYNNEI. Unmatched junction bases numbered 3, after V lost 6 bases and J lost 2 bases. The CDR3 loop reads CASRPGQGNYGYTF. Here the CDR3 DNA reads TGTGCCAGCAGGCCGGGACAGGGGAACTATGGCTACACCTTC.

The chain recombines TRBV11-3 with TRBJ1-1; no clear D gene. The germline V gene has CDR1 SGHNT and CDR2 YENEEA. This CDR3 spans 14 amino acids. The germline V and J ends were trimmed by 5 bases and 5 bases, with 15 bases remaining between them. The CDR3 loop is CASSQTRSVTEAFF. CDR3 bases: TGTGCCAGCAGCCAGACACGGTCGGTAACTGAAGCTTTCTTT.

The J gene is TRBJ1-1, the V gene TRBV5-1; TRBD1 agrees at 8 bases. V lost 1 base and J lost 5; bases outside the gene matches: 7. Germline V gene data show CDR1 as SGHRS and CDR2 as YFSETQ. This CDR3 contains 15 residues. The CDR3: CASSLLLQGGTEAFF. In nucleotides, the CDR3 is TGCGCCAGCAGCTTGTTATTACAGGGGGGGACTGAAGCTTTCTTT.

This clone occurred a few times. This chain links TRBV9 with TRBJ1-1, with D possibly TRBD1 on 5 matching bases. The CDR3 consists of 13 residues. Germline CDR1 reads SGDLS; CDR2 reads YYNGEE. V was shortened by 1 base and J by 8 bases, with 12 bases between the two germline ends. This chain's CDR3 is CASSVSAGSEAFF. The CDR3 DNA follows: TGTGCCAGCAGCGTATCGGCAGGGTCCGAAGCTTTCTTT.

The CDR3 loop is CASSVAGGTYEQYF. In DNA, the CDR3 is TGTGCCAGCAGTGTAGCGGGGGGAACCTACGAGCAGTACTTC. This chain connects TRBV2 to TRBJ2-7; 10 nucleotides line up with TRBD2. The CDR3 loop spans 14 amino acids. Germline V gene data show CDR1 as SNHLY and CDR2 as FYNNEI. The trim removed 4 bases at V and 2 bases at J, leaving 2 bases unmatched.

The chain has TRBV4-2 and TRBJ1-6; 9 bases agree with TRBD1. This CDR3 contains 16 residues. Germline CDR1 is LGHNA and CDR2 is YNFKEQ. J lost 7 bases, V lost 4 bases, and 8 bases had no gene match. This CDR3 is CASSPASGTGNSPLHF. The CDR3 DNA follows: TGTGCCAGCAGCCCAGCCTCCGGGACAGGGAATTCACCCCTCCACTTT.

The CDR3 protein is CASSYRSGRYF. DNA of the CDR3: TGTGCCAGCAGCTACCGTAGCGGGAGGTACTTC. This chain uses TRBV11-2 with TRBJ2-7; 9 bases map to TRBD2. V gave up 4 bases and J gave up 12 bases; unmatched junction bases: 4. The V gene's germline CDR1 is SGHAT and CDR2 FQNNGV. The CDR3 consists of 11 residues. Filled out from reference TRBV11-2 and TRBJ2-7, the complete variable domain reads EAGVAQSPRYKIIEKRQSVAFWCNPISGHATLYWYQQILGQGPKLLIQFQNNGVVDDSQLPKDRFSAERLKGVDSTLKIQPAKLEDSAVYLCASSYRSGRYFGPGTRLTVT.

This rearrangement joins TRBV2 to TRBJ2-7; 10 bases are a match to TRBD2. Unmatched junction bases numbered 6, after V lost 8 bases and J lost 2 bases. CDR1 and CDR2 (germline): SNHLY, FYNNEI. CDR3 size: 14 residues. The DNA for the CDR3 is TGTGCCAGCCGAAGGACTAGCGGCCCCTACGAGCAGTACTTC. This gives the protein CASRRTSGPYEQYF.

This chain links TRBV7-9 with TRBJ2-1; D may be TRBD2 (6 bases). Per the germline V gene, CDR1 is SEHNR and CDR2 is FQNEAQ (reference sequence). This CDR3 region has 15 residues. Trimming took 3 bases from V and 0 from J, leaving 9 bases between them. CDR3 nucleotide sequence: TGTGCCAGCAGCTTTAGCGGTGGCTCCTACAATGAGCAGTTCTTC. This gives the protein CASSFSGGSYNEQFF. The entire variable domain, with the rest obtained from reference TRBV7-9 and TRBJ2-1, is as follows: DTGVSQNPRHKITKRGQNVTFRCDPISEHNRLYWYRQTLGQGPEFLTYFQNEAQLEKSRLLSDRFSAERPKGSFSTLEIQRTEQGDSAMYLCASSFSGGSYNEQFFGPGTRLTVL.

The rearrangement joins TRBV27 to TRBJ2-1; 8 nucleotides align to TRBD1. The CDR3 consists of 19 residues. Per the germline V gene, CDR1 is MNHEY and CDR2 is SMNVEV (reference sequence). The trim removed 5 bases at V and 2 bases at J, leaving 17 bases unmatched. CDR3 nucleotides: TGTGCCAGCAGTCAGAGGCGTCGGGGACAGGAAGCTCCCTACAATGAGCAGTTCTTC. Its translation: CASSQRRRGQEAPYNEQFF.

The genes are TRBV2 and TRBJ1-1, with a possible D match to TRBD1 (6 bases). CDR3 length: 16 residues. V shed 6 bases and J shed 0 bases, with 17 bases lying between them. From germline, CDR1 is SNHLY and CDR2 FYNNEI. The CDR3 here is CASRDTGSLLNTEAFF. In nucleotides, the CDR3 is TGTGCCAGCAGGGACACAGGGAGCCTTTTGAACACTGAAGCTTTCTTT.

The V call is TRBV15, the J call TRBJ2-1, with D possibly being TRBD2 (5 bases). Germline V CDR1 and CDR2: LNHNV, YYDKDF (reference sequence). The CDR3 runs to 16 residues. Trimming removed 0 bases at V and 1 base at J, with 10 bases between. The CDR3 loop is CATSRDGEWSYNEQFF. The CDR3 region has the DNA TGTGCCACCAGCAGAGATGGGGAGTGGTCCTACAATGAGCAGTTCTTC.